This T cell receptor (beta chain) was profiled in a study of control samples from healthy donors and cancer patients. Assay used: immunoSEQ multiplex PCR; TCRdb lists only in-frame clones, some missing. The sample consists of approximately 70,000 clones, more than 70% of them appearing once. This CDR3 region has 13 residues. The V end lost 7 bases, the J end lost 0 bases, and 7 bases lay between the germline ends. CDR1 is ENHRY, CDR2 SYGVKD, per germline. The sequencing sample was made of PBMCs. The TCR originated in a man between 60 and 70 years old with colorectal cancer. J is TRBJ1-3 and V is TRBV10-3; no clear D gene. DNA for the CDR3: TGTGCCATCAAGTTCACCTCTGGAAACACCATATATTTT. It encodes CAIKFTSGNTIYF.